Listed below are T cell receptor beta chains from one sample, sequenced in a study of radiotherapy plus CTLA-4 blockade in lung cancer. Only in-frame clones appear in the TCRdb table, and some are missing; sequencing was by immunoSEQ multiplex PCR. The sample holds 95,000 to 150,000 clones, approximately 90% seen once. Sequenced here: peripheral blood, sampled from a patient treated with radiotherapy plus ipilimumab. The source is a human donor with non-small cell lung cancer that progressed on radiotherapy plus ipilimumab. Each CDR3 is given with its conserved first and last residue. Expanded clones are given a class, and other clones once, few, many or no size at all.

TRBV7-2,TRBJ2-7,15,-,CASSLVSGNSYEQYF
TRBV6-5,TRBJ1-2,13,-,CASRNPTGGGYTF
TRBV30,TRBJ1-6,13,-,CAWSRGSGSPLHF
TRBV19,TRBJ1-1,14,-,CASSPTGGHTEAFF
TRBV7-8,TRBJ2-6,17,-,CASTSPGGNAGANVLTF
TRBV19,TRBJ1-5,14,-,CATTGLKGAQPQHF
TRBV7-3,TRBJ2-1,15,-,CASSLGGTTHNEQFF
TRBV19,TRBJ2-7,13,-,CASSRGVAYEQYF
TRBV5-4,TRBJ1-2,13,-,CASSLEGKLGYTF
TRBV6-5,TRBJ1-1,15,-,CASSYSPQGTSEAFF
TRBV7-9,TRBJ2-7,14,few,CASSLAAGSGEQYF
TRBV7-8,TRBJ2-7,15,-,CASSLGGRGAYEQYF
TRBV6-1,-,14,-,CATRPAGGIDEQYF
TRBV19,TRBJ2-5,12,-,CASSIDQETQYF
TRBV6-6,TRBJ2-2,15,few,CASSPGTKNTGELFF
TRBV18,TRBJ1-1,14,-,CASSRLLGDTEAFF
TRBV7-2,TRBJ1-3,14,-,CASSLGFSGNTIYF
TRBV7-7,TRBJ2-7,18,-,CASSLHDPSTSAYYEQYF
TRBV29-1,TRBJ2-1,15,-,CSAPLRQGTFNEQFF
TRBV9,TRBJ2-3,12,once,CASSVGADTQYF
TRBV10-3,TRBJ2-7,14,few,CAISEAGPNYEQYF
TRBV9,TRBJ2-1,15,-,CASSAVTSGRIEQFF
TRBV20-1,TRBJ1-1,11,-,CSAPGHLGAFF
TRBV27,TRBJ2-1,17,-,CASSLRLLSPPYNEQFF
TRBV9,TRBJ2-7,14,-,CASSVRGSGYEQYF
TRBV6-6,TRBJ2-5,15,-,CASSYLAGSSETQYF
TRBV7-3,TRBJ2-7,15,-,CASSLGRLPSYEQYF
TRBV6-1,TRBJ1-3,13,few,CASSDRPRNTIYF
TRBV4-2,TRBJ2-1,14,-,CASSLRGRADEQFF
TRBV6-5,TRBJ1-1,11,few,CASSKGREAFF
TRBV29-1,TRBJ2-1,12,-,CSGGQGVGEQFF
TRBV7-8,TRBJ2-5,17,-,CASSSNPGTSGQETQYF
TRBV5-8,TRBJ2-3,16,once,CASSPGSGSSADTQYF
TRBV27,TRBJ1-2,16,-,CASSLRAREVNYGYTF
TRBV27,TRBJ1-1,13,-,CASSGGPNTEAFF
TRBV29-1,TRBJ2-2,13,-,CSVGTSGPGELFF
TRBV4-2,TRBJ2-1,20,-,CASSQDPGALTQYSYNEQFF
TRBV11-2,TRBJ2-7,17,once,CASNHPSGVIKAYEQYF
TRBV29-1,TRBJ2-1,14,-,CSVEDTRLGVEQFF
TRBV5-1,TRBJ2-3,14,-,CASTGLAGPDTQYF
TRBV7-6,TRBJ2-1,13,once,CASSPPRYNEQFF
TRBV5-1,TRBJ2-7,15,-,CASSLDWIRAYEQYF
TRBV10-1,TRBJ1-2,16,-,CASRTPGGSRIYGYTF
TRBV7-9,TRBJ1-4,15,-,CASSPSGGTNEKLFF
TRBV10-1,TRBJ2-7,12,-,CAEGLAAYEQYF
TRBV6-1,TRBJ2-5,13,few,CASSEQLEKTQYF
TRBV27,TRBJ2-7,14,-,CASRTDTTSYEQYF
TRBV11-2,TRBJ2-7,15,-,CASSLEVAVTYEQYF
TRBV6-1,TRBJ2-7,14,-,CASILDRVVNEQYF
TRBV9,TRBJ2-3,14,once,CASSVEGSGDTQYF
TRBV6-6,TRBJ2-5,11,-,CASSPIETQYF
TRBV19,TRBJ2-7,15,few,CASSIQRTSSYEQYF